This T cell receptor (beta chain) was sequenced during a study of STAT3 mutations in large granular lymphocyte leukemia. Across the whole study: Roughly two fifths of treated T-LGLL patients showed hematologic response to immunosuppression. Notes on the study in general: Every T-LGLL patient had at least one immunodominant TCRbeta clonotype.

Concerning this clone: The antigen is unknown.

This CDR3 is built from 14 residues. Germline assignment: CDR1 SGHRS and CDR2 YFSETQ. V dropped 3 bases and J dropped 6 bases, with 16 bases sitting between them. The protocol was immunoSEQ multiplex PCR, while the TCRdb copy is restricted to in-frame clones and leaves out a portion. The table records approximately 29,000 clones, around 87% of them present only once. The source is a man aged 55 to 69 with T-cell large granular lymphocyte leukemia. Some clones in this sample may be carry-over from other donors' samples. This chain joins TRBV5-1 and TRBJ2-7; D is undetermined. The material sequenced was peripheral blood mononuclear cells. CDR3 protein: CASSSQSANGEQYF. The CDR3 DNA sequence: TGCGCCAGCAGCTCCCAGAGCGCGAATGGCGAGCAGTACTTC.